This TCR beta chain was identified during a study of cytomegalovirus exposure and HLA in healthy donors. Study-level background: An early release of data contained about 85 million unique TCRs, which came from HLA-typed donors. Study findings and constraints: Among CMV-associated TCR beta chains, most appeared HLA-restricted in a later analysis. Follow-up analysis found HLA locus-dependent TCR association rates, highest for DRB1 and lowest for HLA-C.

This clone was counted a few times. Its antigen remains unknown. Primers: 60 Vbeta forward and 13 Jbeta reverse. Using immunoSEQ multiplex PCR, the repertoire was profiled, and TCRdb retains in-frame clones only, with some absent. The sample includes 150,000 to 200,000 clones, around 73% of them seen just once. The CDR3 runs 14 residues. Looked up from germline, CDR1 is SNHLY and CDR2 is FYNNEI. V dropped 7 bases and J dropped 3; count of bases not matched to a gene: 5. Specimen: PBMCs. The chain has TRBV2 and TRBJ1-3, with TRBD1 matching 8 bases. This receptor was obtained from a man aged 55 to 70 in good health and CMV-seronegative. For the CDR3, the DNA is TGTGCCAGCACCCAGGACAGGGTTGGAAACACCATATATTTT. Its translation is CASTQDRVGNTIYF.